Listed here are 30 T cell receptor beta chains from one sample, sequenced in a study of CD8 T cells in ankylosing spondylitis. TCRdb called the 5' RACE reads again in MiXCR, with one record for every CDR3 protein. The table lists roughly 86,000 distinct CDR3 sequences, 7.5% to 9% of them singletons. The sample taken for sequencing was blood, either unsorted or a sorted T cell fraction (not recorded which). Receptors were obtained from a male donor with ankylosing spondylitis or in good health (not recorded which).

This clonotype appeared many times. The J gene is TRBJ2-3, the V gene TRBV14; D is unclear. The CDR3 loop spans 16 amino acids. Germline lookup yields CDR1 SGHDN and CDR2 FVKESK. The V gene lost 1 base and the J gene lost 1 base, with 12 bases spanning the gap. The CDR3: CASSQVGRYGTDTQYF. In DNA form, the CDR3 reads TGTGCCAGCAGCCAAGTCGGACGATACGGCACAGATACGCAGTATTTT.

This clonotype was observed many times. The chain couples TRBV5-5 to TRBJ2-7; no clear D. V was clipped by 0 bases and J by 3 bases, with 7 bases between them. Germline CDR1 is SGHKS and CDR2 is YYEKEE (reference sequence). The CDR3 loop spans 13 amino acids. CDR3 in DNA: TGTGCCAGCAGCTTGGTTAGGAACTACGAGCAGTACTTC. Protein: CASSLVRNYEQYF.

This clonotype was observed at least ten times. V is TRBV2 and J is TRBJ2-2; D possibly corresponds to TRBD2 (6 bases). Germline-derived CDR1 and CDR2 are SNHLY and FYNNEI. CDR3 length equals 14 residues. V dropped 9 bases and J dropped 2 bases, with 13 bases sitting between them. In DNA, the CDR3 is TGTGCCAGTGACCGGGACTTTAACACCGGGGAGCTGTTTTTT. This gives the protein CASDRDFNTGELFF.

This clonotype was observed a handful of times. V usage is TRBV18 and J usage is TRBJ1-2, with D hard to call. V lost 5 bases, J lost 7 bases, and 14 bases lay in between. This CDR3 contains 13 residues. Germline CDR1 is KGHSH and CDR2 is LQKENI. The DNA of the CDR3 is TGTGCCAGCTCAACCCGAGAACCCCCTGGCTACACCTTC. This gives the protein CASSTREPPGYTF.

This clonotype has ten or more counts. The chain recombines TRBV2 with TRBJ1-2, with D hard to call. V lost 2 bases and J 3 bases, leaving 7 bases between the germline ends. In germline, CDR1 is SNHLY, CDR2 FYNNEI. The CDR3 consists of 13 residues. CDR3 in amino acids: CASSERWDYGYTF. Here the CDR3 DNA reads TGTGCCAGCAGTGAACGGTGGGACTATGGCTACACCTTC.

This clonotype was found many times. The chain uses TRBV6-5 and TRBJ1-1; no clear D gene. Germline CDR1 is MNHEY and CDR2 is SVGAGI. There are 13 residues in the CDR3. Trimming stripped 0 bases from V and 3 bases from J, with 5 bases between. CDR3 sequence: CASSYSADTEAFF. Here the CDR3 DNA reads TGTGCCAGCAGTTACTCGGCAGACACTGAAGCTTTCTTT.

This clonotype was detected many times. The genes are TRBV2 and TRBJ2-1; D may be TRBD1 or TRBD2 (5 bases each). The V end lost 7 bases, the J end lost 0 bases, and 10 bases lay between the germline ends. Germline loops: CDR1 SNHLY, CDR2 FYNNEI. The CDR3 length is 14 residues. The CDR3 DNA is TGTGCCAGCAAAACGGGGACCTCCTACAATGAGCAGTTCTTC. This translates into CASKTGTSYNEQFF.

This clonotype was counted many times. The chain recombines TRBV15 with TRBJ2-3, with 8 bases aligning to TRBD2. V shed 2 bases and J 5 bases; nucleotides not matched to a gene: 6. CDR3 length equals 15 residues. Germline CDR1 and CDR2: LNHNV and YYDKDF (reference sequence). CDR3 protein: CATSRTGGQLDTQYF. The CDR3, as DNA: TGTGCCACCAGCAGAACGGGGGGGCAATTAGATACGCAGTATTTT.

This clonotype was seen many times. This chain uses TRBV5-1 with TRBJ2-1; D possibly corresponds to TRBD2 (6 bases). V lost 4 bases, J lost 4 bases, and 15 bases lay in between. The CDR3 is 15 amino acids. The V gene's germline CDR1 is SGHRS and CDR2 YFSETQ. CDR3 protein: CASSLTGLQYNEQFF. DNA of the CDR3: TGCGCCAGCAGCCTTACGGGACTCCAATACAATGAGCAGTTCTTC.

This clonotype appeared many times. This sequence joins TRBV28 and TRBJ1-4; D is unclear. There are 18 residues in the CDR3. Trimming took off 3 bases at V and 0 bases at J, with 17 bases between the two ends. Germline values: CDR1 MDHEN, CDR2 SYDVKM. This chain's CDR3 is CASSFGQTVKSTNEKLFF. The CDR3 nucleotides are TGTGCCAGCAGTTTTGGGCAGACGGTCAAATCAACTAATGAAAAACTGTTTTTT.

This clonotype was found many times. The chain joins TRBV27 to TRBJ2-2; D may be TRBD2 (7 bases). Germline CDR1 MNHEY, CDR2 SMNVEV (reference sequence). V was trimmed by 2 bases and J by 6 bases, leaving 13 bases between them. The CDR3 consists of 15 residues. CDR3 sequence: CASSLRGAESGELFF. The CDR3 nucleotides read TGTGCCAGCAGTTTACGGGGGGCAGAGTCCGGGGAGCTGTTTTTT.

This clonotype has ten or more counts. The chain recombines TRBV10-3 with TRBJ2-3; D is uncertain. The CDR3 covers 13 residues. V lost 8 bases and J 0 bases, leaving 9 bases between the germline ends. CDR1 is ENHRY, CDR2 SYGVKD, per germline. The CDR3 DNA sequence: TGTGCCATCGCGACTCCGAGCACAGATACGCAGTATTTT. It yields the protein CAIATPSTDTQYF.

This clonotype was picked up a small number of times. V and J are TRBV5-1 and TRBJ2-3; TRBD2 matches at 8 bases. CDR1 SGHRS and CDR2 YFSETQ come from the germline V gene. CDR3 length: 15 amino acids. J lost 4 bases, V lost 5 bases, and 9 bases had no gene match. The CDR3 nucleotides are TGCGCCAGCAGTTCGGGACTAGGGGCCTCAGATACGCAGTATTTT. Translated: CASSSGLGASDTQYF.

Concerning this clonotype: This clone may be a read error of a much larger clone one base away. The CDR3 nucleotides are TGTGCCAGTAACCGACGTGGGGCCAATGGGCAGTTCTTC. Its protein product is CASNRRGANGQFF. The chain combines TRBV7-8 with TRBJ2-1; D may be TRBD1 (5 bases). Germline V gene lookup returns CDR1 SGHVS and CDR2 FQNEAQ. This CDR3 spans 13 amino acids.

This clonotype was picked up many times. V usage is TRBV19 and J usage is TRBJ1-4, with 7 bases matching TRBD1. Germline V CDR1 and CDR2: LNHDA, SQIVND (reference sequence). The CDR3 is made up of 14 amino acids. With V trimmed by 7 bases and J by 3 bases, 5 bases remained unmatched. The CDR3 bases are TGTGCCAGTACCAGGACAGGCCCTAATGAAAAACTGTTTTTT. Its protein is CASTRTGPNEKLFF.

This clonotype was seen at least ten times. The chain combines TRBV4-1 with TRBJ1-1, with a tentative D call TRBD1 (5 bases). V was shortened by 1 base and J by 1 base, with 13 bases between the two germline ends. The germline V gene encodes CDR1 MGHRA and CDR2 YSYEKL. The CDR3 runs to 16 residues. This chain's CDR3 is CASSQGAGPENTEAFF. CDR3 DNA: TGCGCCAGCAGCCAAGGGGCGGGACCTGAGAACACTGAAGCTTTCTTT.

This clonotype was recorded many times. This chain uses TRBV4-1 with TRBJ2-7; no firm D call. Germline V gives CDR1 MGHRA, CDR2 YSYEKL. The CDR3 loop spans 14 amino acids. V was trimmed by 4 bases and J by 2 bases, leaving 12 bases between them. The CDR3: CASSPRTDPYEQYF. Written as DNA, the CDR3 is TGCGCCAGCAGCCCGCGGACGGACCCCTACGAGCAGTACTTC.

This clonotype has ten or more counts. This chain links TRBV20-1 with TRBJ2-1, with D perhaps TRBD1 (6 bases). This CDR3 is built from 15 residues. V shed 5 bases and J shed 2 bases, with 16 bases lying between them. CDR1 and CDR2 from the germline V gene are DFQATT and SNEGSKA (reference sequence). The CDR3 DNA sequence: TGCAGTGCTGGGGGCCAGGGGCGCCCCTACAATGAGCAGTTCTTC. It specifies CSAGGQGRPYNEQFF.

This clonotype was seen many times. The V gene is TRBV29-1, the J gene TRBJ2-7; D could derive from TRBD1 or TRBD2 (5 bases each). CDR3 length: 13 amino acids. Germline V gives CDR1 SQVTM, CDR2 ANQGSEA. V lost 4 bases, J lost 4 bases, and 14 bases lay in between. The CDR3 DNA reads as TGCAGCGTTGCCGGGACCGGCCCGTACGAGCAGTACTTC. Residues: CSVAGTGPYEQYF.

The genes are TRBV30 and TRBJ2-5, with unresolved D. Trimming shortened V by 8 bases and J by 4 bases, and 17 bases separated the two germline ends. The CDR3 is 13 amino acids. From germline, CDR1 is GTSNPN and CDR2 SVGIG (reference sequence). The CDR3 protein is CARGRRYRETQYF. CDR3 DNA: TGTGCCCGTGGACGGAGATACCGAGAGACCCAGTACTTC.

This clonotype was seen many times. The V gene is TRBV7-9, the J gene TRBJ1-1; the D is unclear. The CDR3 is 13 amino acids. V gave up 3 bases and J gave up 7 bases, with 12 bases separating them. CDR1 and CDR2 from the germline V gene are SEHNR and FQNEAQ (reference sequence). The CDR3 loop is CASSFGGWNEAFF. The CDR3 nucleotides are TGTGCCAGCAGCTTTGGAGGATGGAATGAAGCTTTCTTT. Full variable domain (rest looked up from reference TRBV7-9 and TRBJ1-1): DTGVSQNPRHKITKRGQNVTFRCDPISEHNRLYWYRQTLGQGPEFLTYFQNEAQLEKSRLLSDRFSAERPKGSFSTLEIQRTEQGDSAMYLCASSFGGWNEAFFGQGTRLTVV.

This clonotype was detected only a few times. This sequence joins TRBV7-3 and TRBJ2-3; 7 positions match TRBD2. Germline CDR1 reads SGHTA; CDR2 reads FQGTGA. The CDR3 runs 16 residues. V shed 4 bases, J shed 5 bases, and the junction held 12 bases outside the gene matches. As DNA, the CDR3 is TGTGCCAGCAGCTCAAAACTGGGCGGGGGAGGAGATACGCAGTATTTT. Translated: CASSSKLGGGGDTQYF.

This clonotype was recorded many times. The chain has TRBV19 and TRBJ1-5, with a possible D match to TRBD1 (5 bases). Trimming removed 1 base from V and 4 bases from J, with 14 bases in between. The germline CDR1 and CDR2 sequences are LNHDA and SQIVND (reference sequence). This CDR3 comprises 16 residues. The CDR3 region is CASSIARADRNQPQHF. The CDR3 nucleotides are TGTGCCAGTAGTATAGCCAGGGCTGATCGGAATCAGCCCCAGCATTTT.

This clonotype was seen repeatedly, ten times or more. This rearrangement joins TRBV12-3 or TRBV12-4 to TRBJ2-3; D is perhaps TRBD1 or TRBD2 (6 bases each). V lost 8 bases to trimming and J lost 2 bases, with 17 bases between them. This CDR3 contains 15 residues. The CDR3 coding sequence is TGTGCCAGCCGCGTCAGGGGACTCATCACAGATACGCAGTATTTT. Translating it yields CASRVRGLITDTQYF.

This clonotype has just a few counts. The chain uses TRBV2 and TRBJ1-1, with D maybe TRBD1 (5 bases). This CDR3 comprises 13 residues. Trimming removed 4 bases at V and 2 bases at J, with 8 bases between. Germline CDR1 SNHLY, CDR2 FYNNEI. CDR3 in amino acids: CASSVDSNTEAFF. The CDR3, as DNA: TGTGCCAGCAGTGTCGACAGCAACACTGAAGCTTTCTTT.

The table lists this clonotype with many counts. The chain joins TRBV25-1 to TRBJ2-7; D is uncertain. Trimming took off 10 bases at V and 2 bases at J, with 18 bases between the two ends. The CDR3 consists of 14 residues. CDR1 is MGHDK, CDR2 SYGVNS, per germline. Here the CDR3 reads CATLIRSPAYEQYF. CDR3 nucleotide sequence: TGTGCCACCCTTATCCGCAGCCCAGCCTACGAGCAGTACTTC.

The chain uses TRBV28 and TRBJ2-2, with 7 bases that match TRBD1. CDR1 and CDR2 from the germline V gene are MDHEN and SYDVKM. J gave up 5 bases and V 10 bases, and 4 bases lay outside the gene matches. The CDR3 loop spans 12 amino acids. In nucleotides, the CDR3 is TGTGCCACCGACAGGGTGACCGGGGAGCTGTTTTTT. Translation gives CATDRVTGELFF.

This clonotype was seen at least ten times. The DNA of the CDR3 is TGTGCCAGCAGCTTATTTAGCGGGGGGTATGATGAGCAGTTCTTC. It encodes CASSLFSGGYDEQFF. V usage is TRBV7-3 and J usage is TRBJ2-1; 10 nucleotides agree with TRBD2. Germline values: CDR1 SGHTA, CDR2 FQGTGA. The V gene end was trimmed by 2 bases and the J gene end by 8 bases; junction bases not matched to a gene: 6. The CDR3 runs 15 residues.

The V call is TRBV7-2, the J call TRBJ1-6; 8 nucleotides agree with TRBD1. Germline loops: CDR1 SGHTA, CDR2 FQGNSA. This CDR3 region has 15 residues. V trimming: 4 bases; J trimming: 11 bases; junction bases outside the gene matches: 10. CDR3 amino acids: CASSSDRGRLTPLHF. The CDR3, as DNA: TGTGCCAGCAGCTCCGACAGGGGAAGGCTTACACCCCTCCACTTT.

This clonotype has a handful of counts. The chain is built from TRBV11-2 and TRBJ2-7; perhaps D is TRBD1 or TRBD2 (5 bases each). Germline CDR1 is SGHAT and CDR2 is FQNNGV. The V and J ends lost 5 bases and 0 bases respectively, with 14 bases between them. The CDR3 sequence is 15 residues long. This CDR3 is CASSQAAGASYEQYF. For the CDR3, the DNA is TGTGCCAGCAGCCAGGCGGCCGGGGCCTCCTACGAGCAGTACTTC.